One sample yielded the 5 T cell receptor beta chains listed below, sequenced in a study of blood T cell repertoires in COVID-19. TCRdb keeps only in-frame clones here, not all; method: immunoSEQ multiplex PCR. The sample yields some 89,000 clones, roughly 78% seen once. Sequenced material: peripheral blood. The receptor set was obtained from an elderly woman with acute or convalescent COVID-19.

The gene calls are TRBV28 and TRBJ2-1, with 12 nucleotides matching TRBD2. CDR1 and CDR2 (germline): MDHEN, SYDVKM. The ends lost 4 bases at V and 8 bases at J; junction bases unmatched: 18. CDR3 length: 19 amino acids. CDR3 DNA: TGTGCCAGCAGTTCCCCGGGACTAGCGGGTTCCCGAACAGTGGATGAGCAGTTCTTC. Protein sequence: CASSSPGLAGSRTVDEQFF.

The chain carries TRBV5-6 and TRBJ2-5, with D possibly matching TRBD1 (6 bases). In germline, CDR1 is SGHDT, CDR2 YYEEEE. Trimming shortened V by 3 bases and J by 12 bases, and 15 bases separated the two germline ends. The CDR3 consists of 12 residues. CDR3 sequence (DNA): TGTGCCAGCAGCTCGTCAGGGGTGACGGAGTACTTC. Residues: CASSSSGVTEYF.

The chain joins TRBV6-5 to TRBJ1-1; D is undetermined. The CDR3 has 15 residues. Trimming left V 0 bases short and J 6 bases short, with 14 bases between. Per the germline V gene, CDR1 is MNHEY and CDR2 is SVGAGI. CDR3 region: CASSYSASSGAEAFF. Written as DNA, the CDR3 is TGTGCCAGCAGTTACTCGGCCAGTAGCGGCGCTGAAGCTTTCTTT.

The genes are TRBV27 and TRBJ1-5, with D perhaps matching TRBD1 (5 bases). Per the germline V gene, CDR1 is MNHEY and CDR2 is SMNVEV (reference sequence). The CDR3 length is 12 residues. V lost 6 bases and J 4 bases, leaving 7 bases between the germline ends. The CDR3 region is CASRGGNQPQHF. The DNA for the CDR3 is TGTGCCAGCAGGGGGGGAAATCAGCCCCAGCATTTT.

J is TRBJ1-1 and V is TRBV27, with a weak D call TRBD1 (6 bases). Germline CDR1 and CDR2: MNHEY and SMNVEV (reference sequence). V was trimmed by 5 bases and J by 5 bases, leaving 12 bases between them. The CDR3 sequence is 13 residues long. The CDR3 region is CASSPFRGTEAFF. CDR3 coding DNA: TGTGCCAGCAGTCCTTTCAGGGGAACTGAAGCTTTCTTT.